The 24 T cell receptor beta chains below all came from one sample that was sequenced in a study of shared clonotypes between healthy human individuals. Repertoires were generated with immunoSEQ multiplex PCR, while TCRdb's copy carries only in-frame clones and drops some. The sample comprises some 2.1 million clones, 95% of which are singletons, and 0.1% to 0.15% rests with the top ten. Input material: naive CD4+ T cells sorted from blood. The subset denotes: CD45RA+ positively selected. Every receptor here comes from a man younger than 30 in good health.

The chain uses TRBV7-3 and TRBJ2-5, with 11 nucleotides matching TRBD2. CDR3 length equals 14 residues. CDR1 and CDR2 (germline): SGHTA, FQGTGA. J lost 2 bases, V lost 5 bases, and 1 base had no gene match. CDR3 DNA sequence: TGTGCCAGCAGCCCTAGCGGGGGGCAAGAGACCCAGTACTTC. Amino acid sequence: CASSPSGGQETQYF.

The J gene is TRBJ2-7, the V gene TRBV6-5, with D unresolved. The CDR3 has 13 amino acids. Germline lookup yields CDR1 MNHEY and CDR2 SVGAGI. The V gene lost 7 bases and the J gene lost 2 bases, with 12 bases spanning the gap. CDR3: CASTDGPPYEQYF. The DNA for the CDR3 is TGTGCCAGCACCGATGGGCCTCCCTACGAGCAGTACTTC.

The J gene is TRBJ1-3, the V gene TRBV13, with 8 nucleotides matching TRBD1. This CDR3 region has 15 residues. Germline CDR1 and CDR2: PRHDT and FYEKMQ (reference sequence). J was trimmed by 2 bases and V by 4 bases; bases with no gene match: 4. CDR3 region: CASSSLDRAGNTIYF. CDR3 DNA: TGTGCCAGCAGCTCATTGGACAGGGCTGGAAACACCATATATTTT.

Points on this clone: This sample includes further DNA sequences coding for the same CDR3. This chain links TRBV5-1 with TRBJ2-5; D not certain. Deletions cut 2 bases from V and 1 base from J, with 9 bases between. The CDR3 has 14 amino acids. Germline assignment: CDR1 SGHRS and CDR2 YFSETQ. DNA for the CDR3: TGCGCCAGCAGCTTAGGCGATCTCCAAGAGACCCAGTACTTC. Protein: CASSLGDLQETQYF.

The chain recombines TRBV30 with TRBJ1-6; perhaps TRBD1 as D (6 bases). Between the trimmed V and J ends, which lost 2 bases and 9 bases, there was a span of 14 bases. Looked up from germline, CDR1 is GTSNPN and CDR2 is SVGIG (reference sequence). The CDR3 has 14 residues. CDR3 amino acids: CAWSPQGTFSPLHF. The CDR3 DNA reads TGTGCCTGGAGTCCACAGGGAACATTTTCACCCCTCCACTTT.

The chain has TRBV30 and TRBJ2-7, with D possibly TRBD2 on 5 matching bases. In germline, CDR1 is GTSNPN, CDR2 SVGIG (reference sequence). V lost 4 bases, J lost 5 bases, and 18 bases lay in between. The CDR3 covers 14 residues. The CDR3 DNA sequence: TGTGCCTGGACCGGAGGCCCTATTCTGAACGAGCAGTACTTC. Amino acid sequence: CAWTGGPILNEQYF.

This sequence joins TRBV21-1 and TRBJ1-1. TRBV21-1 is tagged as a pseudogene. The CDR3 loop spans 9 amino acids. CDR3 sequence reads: CASRTEAFF. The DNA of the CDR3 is TGTGCCAGCAGGACTGAAGCTTTCTTT.

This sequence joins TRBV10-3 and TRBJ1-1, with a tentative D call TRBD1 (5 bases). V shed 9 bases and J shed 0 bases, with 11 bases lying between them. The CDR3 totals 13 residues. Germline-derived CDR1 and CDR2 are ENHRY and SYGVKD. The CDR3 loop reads CAIRTDMNTEAFF. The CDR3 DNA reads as TGTGCCATTAGGACGGACATGAACACTGAAGCTTTCTTT.

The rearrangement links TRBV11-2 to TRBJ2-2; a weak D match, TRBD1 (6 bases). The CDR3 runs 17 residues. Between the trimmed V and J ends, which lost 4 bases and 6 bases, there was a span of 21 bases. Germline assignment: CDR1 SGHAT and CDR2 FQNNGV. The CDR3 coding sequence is TGTGCCAGCAGCTCGCCGATTACACAGGGTCCCTCCGGGGAGCTGTTTTTT. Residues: CASSSPITQGPSGELFF.

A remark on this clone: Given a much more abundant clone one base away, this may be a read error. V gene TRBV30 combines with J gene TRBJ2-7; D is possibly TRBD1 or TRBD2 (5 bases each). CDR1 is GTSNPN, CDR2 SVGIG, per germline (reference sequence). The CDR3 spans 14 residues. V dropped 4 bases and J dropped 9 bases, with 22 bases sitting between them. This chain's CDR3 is CAWNGRGRGSGQYF. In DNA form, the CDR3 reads TGTGCCTGGAATGGTAGGGGCAGAGGAAGCGGGCAGTACTTC. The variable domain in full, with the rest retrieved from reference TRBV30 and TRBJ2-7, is SQTIHQWPATLVQPVGSPLSLECTVEGTSNPNLYWYRQAAGRGLQLLFYSVGIGQISSEVPQNLSASRPQDRQFILSSKKLLLSDSGFYLCAWNGRGRGSGQYFGPGTRLTVT.

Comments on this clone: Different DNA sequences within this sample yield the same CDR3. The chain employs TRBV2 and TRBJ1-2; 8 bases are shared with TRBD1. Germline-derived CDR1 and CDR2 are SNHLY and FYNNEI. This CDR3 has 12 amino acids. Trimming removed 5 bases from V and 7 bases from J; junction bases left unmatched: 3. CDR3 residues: CASSLDRGGYTF. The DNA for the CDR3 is TGTGCCAGCAGTCTCGACAGGGGTGGCTACACCTTC.

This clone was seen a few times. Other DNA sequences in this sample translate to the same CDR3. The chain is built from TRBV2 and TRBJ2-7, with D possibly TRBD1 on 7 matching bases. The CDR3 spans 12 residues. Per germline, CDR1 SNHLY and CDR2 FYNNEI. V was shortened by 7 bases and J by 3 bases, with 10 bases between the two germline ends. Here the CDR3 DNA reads TGTGCCAGCACGGGGGACAGCTACGAGCAGTACTTC. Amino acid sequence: CASTGDSYEQYF.

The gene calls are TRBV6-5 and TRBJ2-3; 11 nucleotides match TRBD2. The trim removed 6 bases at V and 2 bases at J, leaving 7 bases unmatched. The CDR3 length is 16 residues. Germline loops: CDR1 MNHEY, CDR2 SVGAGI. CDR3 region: CASSYGTSGPTDTQYF. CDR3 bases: TGTGCCAGCAGCTACGGGACTAGCGGCCCCACAGATACGCAGTATTTT.

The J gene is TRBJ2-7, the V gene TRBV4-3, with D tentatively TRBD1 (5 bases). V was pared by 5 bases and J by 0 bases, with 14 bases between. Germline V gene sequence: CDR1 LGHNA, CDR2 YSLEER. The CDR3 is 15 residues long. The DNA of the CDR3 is TGCGCCAGCAGCAAGGTGGCTGACAGCTCCTACGAGCAGTACTTC. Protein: CASSKVADSSYEQYF.

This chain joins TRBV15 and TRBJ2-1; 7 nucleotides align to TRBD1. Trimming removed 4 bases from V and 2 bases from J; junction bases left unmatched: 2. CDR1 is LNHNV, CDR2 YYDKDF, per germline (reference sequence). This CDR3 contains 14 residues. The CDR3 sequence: CATSTGQAYNEQFF. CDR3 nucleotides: TGTGCCACCAGCACAGGACAGGCCTACAATGAGCAGTTCTTC.

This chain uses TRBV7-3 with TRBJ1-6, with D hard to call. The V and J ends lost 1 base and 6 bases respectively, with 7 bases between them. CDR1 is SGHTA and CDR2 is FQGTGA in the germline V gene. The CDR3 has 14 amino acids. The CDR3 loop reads CASSLNLGNSPLHF. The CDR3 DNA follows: TGTGCCAGCAGCTTAAACCTCGGTAATTCACCCCTCCACTTT. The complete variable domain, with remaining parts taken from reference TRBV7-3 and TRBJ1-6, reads GAGVSQTPSNKVTEKGKYVELRCDPISGHTALYWYRQSLGQGPEFLIYFQGTGAADDSGLPNDRFFAVRPEGSVSTLKIQRTERGDSAVYLCASSLNLGNSPLHFGNGTRLTVT.

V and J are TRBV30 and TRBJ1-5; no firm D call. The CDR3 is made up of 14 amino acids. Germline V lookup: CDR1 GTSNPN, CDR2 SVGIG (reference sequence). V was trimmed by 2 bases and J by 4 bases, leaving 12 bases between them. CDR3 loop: CAWSHTRENQPQHF. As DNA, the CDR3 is TGTGCCTGGAGTCACACAAGAGAAAATCAGCCCCAGCATTTT.

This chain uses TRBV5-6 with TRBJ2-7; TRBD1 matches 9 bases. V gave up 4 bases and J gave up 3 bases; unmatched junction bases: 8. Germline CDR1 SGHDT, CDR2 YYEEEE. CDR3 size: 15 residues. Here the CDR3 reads CASSNRDRALYEQYF. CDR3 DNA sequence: TGTGCCAGCAGCAACCGGGACAGGGCACTCTACGAGCAGTACTTC.

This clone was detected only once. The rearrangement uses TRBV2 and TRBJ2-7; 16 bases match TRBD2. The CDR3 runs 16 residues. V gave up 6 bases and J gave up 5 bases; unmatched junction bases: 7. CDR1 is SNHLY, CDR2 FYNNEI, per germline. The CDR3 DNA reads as TGTGCCAGCAGCAAGGGACTAGCGGGAGGGGCCAACGAGCAGTACTTC. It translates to CASSKGLAGGANEQYF. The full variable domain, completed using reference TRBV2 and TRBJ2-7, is EPEVTQTPSHQVTQMGQEVILRCVPISNHLYFYWYRQILGQKVEFLVSFYNNEISEKSEIFDDQFSVERPDGSNFTLKIRSTKLEDSAMYFCASSKGLAGGANEQYFGPGTRLTVT.

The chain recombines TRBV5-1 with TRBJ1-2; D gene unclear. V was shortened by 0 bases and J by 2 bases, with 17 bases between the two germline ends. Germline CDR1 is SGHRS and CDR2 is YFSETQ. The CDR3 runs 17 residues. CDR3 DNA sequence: TGCGCCAGCAGCTTGGCCGGCTCCGAATCCTACAACTATGGCTACACCTTC. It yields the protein CASSLAGSESYNYGYTF. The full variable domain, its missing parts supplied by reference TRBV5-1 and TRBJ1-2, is KAGVTQTPRYLIKTRGQQVTLSCSPISGHRSVSWYQQTPGQGLQFLFEYFSETQRNKGNFPGRFSGRQFSNSRSEMNVSTLELGDSALYLCASSLAGSESYNYGYTFGSGTRLTVV.

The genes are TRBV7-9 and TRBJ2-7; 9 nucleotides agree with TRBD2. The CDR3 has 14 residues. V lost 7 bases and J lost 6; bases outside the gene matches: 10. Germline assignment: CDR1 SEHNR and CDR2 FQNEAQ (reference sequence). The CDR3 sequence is CASTHQREAVEQYF. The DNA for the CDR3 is TGTGCCAGCACCCACCAGCGGGAGGCCGTCGAGCAGTACTTC.

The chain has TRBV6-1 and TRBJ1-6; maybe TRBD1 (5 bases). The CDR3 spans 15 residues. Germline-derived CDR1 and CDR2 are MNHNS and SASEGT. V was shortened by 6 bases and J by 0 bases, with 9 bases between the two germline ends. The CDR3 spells CASRPQGSYNSPLHF. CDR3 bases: TGTGCCAGCAGACCCCAGGGCTCCTATAATTCACCCCTCCACTTT.

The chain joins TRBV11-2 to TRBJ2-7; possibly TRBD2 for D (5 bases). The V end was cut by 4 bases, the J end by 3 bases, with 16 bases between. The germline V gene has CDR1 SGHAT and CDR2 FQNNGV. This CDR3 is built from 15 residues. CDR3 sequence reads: CASSSLRAWDYEQYF. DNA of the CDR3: TGTGCCAGCAGCTCTCTGAGGGCGTGGGACTACGAGCAGTACTTC.

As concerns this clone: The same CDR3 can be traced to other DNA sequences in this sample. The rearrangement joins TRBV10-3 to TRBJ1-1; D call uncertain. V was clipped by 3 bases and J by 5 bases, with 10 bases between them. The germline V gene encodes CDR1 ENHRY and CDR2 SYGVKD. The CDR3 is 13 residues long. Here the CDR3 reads CAISEVGGTEAFF. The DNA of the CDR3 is TGTGCCATCAGTGAAGTGGGCGGGACTGAAGCTTTCTTT.